This T cell receptor beta chain stems from a study of T cells in women clearing cervical HPV infection. Turning to the study itself: Cases' blood sampling followed lesion detection by median roughly 160 days (90 to 200).

Dot-blot hybridization genotyped cervical HPV amplified with MY09/MY11 PCR. After removal of 0 bases from V and 2 bases from J, the junction contained 4 bases not matched to a gene. CDR1 and CDR2 (germline): SGHRS, YFSETQ. There are 15 residues in the CDR3. Measured with immunoSEQ multiplex PCR; TCRdb has only the in-frame clones, and not every one. The sample data list about 26,000 clones. A word on this clone: The read stops 3 residues short of the end of the CDR3; the missing end is completed from the germline J gene.

This clonotype was obtained from a woman between 18 and 70 years old with a cervical HPV16 infection that either progressed to CIN3+ or cleared (not recorded which). Sample: blood buffy coat. This sequence joins TRBV5-1 and TRBJ2-5, with 7 nucleotides matching TRBD2. Incomplete CDR3 DNA: TGCGCCAGCAGCTTGGCCGGGACTACACAAGAGACC. It translates to CASSLAGTTQET. The CDR3, in full, reads CASSLAGTTQETQYF. Full variable domain (remainder filled in from reference TRBV5-1 and TRBJ2-5): KAGVTQTPRYLIKTRGQQVTLSCSPISGHRSVSWYQQTPGQGLQFLFEYFSETQRNKGNFPGRFSGRQFSNSRSEMNVSTLELGDSALYLCASSLAGTTQETQYFGPGTRLLVL.